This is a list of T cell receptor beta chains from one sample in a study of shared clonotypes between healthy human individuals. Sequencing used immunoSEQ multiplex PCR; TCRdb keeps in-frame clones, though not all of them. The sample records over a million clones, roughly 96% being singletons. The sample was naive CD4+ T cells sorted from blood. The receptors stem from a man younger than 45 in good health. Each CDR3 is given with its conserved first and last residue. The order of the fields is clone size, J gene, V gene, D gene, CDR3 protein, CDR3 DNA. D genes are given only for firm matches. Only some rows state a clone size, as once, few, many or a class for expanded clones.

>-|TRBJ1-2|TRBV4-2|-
CASSQQQYGYTF
TGTGCCAGCAGCCAACAGCAATATGGCTACACCTTC
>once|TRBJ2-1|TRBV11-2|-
CASNPFPRGPWTAYNEQFF
TGTGCCAGCAACCCCTTCCCCCGGGGCCCCTGGACCGCCTACAATGAGCAGTTCTTC
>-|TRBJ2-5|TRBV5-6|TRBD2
CASSLAPGLAGLTQYF
TGTGCCAGCAGCTTGGCCCCTGGGCTAGCGGGTCTAACCCAGTACTTC
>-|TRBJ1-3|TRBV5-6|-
CASSLPGESGNTIYF
TGTGCCAGCAGCTTGCCAGGGGAGTCTGGAAACACCATATATTTT
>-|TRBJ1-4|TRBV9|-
CASSVLPNEKLFF
TGTGCCAGCAGCGTTCTACCTAATGAAAAACTGTTTTTT
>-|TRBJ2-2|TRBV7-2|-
CASSLGRGTGELFF
TGTGCCAGCAGCTTAGGGAGAGGGACCGGGGAGCTGTTTTTT
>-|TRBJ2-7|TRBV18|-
CASSPPSLSSYEQYF
TGTGCCAGCTCACCACCTTCCCTTAGCTCCTACGAGCAGTACTTC
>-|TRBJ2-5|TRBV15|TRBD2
CATSEAMTSGGQETQYF
TGTGCCACCAGCGAGGCTATGACTAGCGGAGGACAAGAGACCCAGTACTTC
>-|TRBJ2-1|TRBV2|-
CASSEAVQGHGRRQFF
TGTGCCAGCAGTGAAGCGGTACAGGGACACGGGAGGAGGCAGTTCTTC
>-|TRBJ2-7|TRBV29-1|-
CSVTGPGPNYEQYF
TGCAGCGTAACCGGTCCGGGGCCCAACTACGAGCAGTACTTC
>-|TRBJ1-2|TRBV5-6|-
CASTNWGGMTRGYTF
TGTGCCAGCACCAACTGGGGAGGGATGACGCGTGGCTACACCTTC
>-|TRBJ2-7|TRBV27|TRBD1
CASSLRQGLSYEQYF
TGTGCCAGCAGTCTCCGACAGGGATTGTCCTACGAGCAGTACTTC
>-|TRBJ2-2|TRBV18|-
CASSPNEGWNTGELFF
TGTGCCAGCTCACCCAATGAGGGATGGAACACCGGGGAGCTGTTTTTT
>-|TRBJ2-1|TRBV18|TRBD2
CASSPIAGSYNEQFF
TGTGCCAGCTCCCCAATAGCGGGCTCCTACAATGAGCAGTTCTTC
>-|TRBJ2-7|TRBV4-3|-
CASSQDKGYEQYF
TGCGCCAGCAGCCAAGATAAAGGCTACGAGCAGTACTTC
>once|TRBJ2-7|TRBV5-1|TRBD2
CASSLGGGTQYEQYF
TGCGCCAGCAGCTTGGGGGGAGGGACTCAATACGAGCAGTACTTC
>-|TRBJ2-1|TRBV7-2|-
CASSLAQGYNEQFF
TGTGCCAGCAGCTTAGCTCAAGGTTACAATGAGCAGTTCTTC
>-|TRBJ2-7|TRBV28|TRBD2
CASSPLAGASYEQYF
TGTGCCAGCAGTCCCCTAGCGGGAGCCTCCTACGAGCAGTACTTC
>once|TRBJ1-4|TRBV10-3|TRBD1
CAIRDRVNEKLFF
TGTGCCATCCGGGACAGAGTTAATGAAAAACTGTTTTTT
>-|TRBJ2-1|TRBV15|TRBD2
CATSRKRDIGNEQFF
TGTGCCACCAGCCGAAAGCGGGATATTGGCAATGAGCAGTTCTTC
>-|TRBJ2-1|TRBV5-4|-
CASSLEIEQFF
TGTGCCAGCAGCTTGGAGATTGAGCAGTTCTTC
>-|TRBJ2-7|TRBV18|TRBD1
CASSRDRAEQYF
TGTGCCAGCTCACGGGACAGAGCCGAGCAGTACTTC
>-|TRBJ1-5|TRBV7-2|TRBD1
CASSLEALQGAQPQHF
TGTGCCAGCAGCTTAGAGGCGCTTCAGGGGGCTCAGCCCCAGCATTTT
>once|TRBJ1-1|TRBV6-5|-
CASSYSGNEAFF
TGTGCCAGCAGTTACTCGGGCAATGAAGCTTTCTTT
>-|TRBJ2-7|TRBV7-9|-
CASSLGQGGKYF
TGTGCCAGCAGCTTGGGTCAGGGGGGGAAGTACTTC
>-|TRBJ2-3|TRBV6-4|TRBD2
CASSDSGTSGADTQYF
TGTGCCAGCAGTGACTCCGGGACTAGCGGGGCAGATACGCAGTATTTT
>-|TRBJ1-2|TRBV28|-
CASSEINYGYTF
TGTGCCAGCTCGGAGATTAACTATGGCTACACCTTC
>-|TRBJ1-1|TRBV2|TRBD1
CASSVQGINTEAFF
TGTGCCAGCAGTGTACAGGGGATCAACACTGAAGCTTTCTTT
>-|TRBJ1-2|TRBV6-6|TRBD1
CASSLTTGVGYTF
TGTGCCAGCAGTCTCACCACAGGGGTCGGCTACACCTTC
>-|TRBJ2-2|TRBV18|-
CASSPNREDTGELFF
TGTGCCAGCTCACCAAACAGGGAGGACACCGGGGAGCTGTTTTTT
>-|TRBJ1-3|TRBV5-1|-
CASSLTDFVGNTIYF
TGCGCCAGCAGCTTGACGGACTTCGTTGGAAACACCATATATTTT
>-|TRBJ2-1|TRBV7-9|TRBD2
CASSLPGLVNEQFF
TGTGCCAGCAGCTTACCTGGACTAGTCAATGAGCAGTTCTTC
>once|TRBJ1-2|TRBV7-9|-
CASSLGTEDGYTF
TGTGCCAGCAGCTTAGGGACAGAAGATGGCTACACCTTC
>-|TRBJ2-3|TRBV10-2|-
CASSETDYHTQYF
TGCGCCAGCAGTGAGACCGACTACCATACGCAGTATTTT
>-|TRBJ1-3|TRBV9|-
CASSVAGASAHTIYF
TGTGCCAGCAGCGTAGCAGGGGCTTCGGCACACACCATATATTTT
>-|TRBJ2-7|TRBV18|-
CASSPLGGGNTYEQYF
TGTGCCAGCTCACCACTCGGAGGAGGAAATACCTACGAGCAGTACTTC
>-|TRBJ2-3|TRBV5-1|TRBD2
CASSLGASGIPSTDTQYF
TGCGCCAGCAGCTTGGGGGCTAGCGGGATTCCTAGCACAGATACGCAGTATTTT
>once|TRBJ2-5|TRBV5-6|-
CASSYTTGILAQYF
-
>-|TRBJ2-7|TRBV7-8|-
CASSNLAGTEQYF
TGTGCCAGCAGCAACTTGGCGGGAACCGAGCAGTACTTC
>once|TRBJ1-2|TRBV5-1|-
CASSLLGSGYTF
TGCGCCAGCAGCTTGTTGGGGAGTGGCTACACCTTC
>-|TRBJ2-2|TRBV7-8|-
CASSLDHRGDTGELFF
TGTGCCAGCAGCTTAGATCATCGCGGGGACACCGGGGAGCTGTTTTTT
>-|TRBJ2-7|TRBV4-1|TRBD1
CASSGTEGTYEQYF
TGCGCCAGCAGCGGGACAGAAGGGACCTACGAGCAGTACTTC
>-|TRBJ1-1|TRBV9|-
CASSVGGRGSTEAFF
TGTGCCAGCAGCGTAGGGGGGCGCGGATCCACTGAAGCTTTCTTT
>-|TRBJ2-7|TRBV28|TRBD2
CASRGGTSLIYEQYF
TGTGCCAGCAGGGGAGGGACTAGCCTTATCTACGAGCAGTACTTC
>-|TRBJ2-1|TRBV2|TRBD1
CASRMLWDRGFGNEQFF
TGTGCCAGCCGAATGCTATGGGACAGGGGTTTCGGTAATGAGCAGTTCTTC
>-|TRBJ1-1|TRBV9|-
CASSPSVDEPNTEAFF
TGTGCCAGCAGCCCGAGCGTGGACGAACCGAACACTGAAGCTTTCTTT
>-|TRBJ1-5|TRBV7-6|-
CASSFGSLGPQHF
TGTGCCAGCAGCTTCGGCAGTCTTGGGCCCCAGCATTTT